This section outlines one T cell receptor (beta chain) sequence together with its context. Antigen unknown. One end of the junction does not line up with germline, which may come from a read error. This entry belongs to a study of OX40 agonist ivuxolimab in advanced cancers. Broader study findings: There was clonal expansion of CD4+ and CD8+ blood T cells by week 6 at 0.1 to 3.0 mg/kg. On average, a greater number of expanded clones characterised CD8+ T cells relative to CD4+.

Germline V lookup: CDR1 LNHDA, CDR2 SQIVND (reference sequence). This CDR3 contains 15 residues. Repertoires were generated with immunoSEQ multiplex PCR, while TCRdb's copy carries only in-frame clones and drops some. The sample holds tens of thousands of clones; just under 80% are singletons and the top ten take about 5.4%. Autoimmune disease history or systemic immunosuppression meant exclusion. This receptor was obtained from an adult with an advanced solid tumor such as melanoma, head and neck, liver or kidney cancer. The sequenced sample was CD4+ or CD8+ T cells sorted from blood, obtained in a trial of the OX40 agonist ivuxolimab. The chain is built from TRBV19 and TRBJ2-5, with TRBD2 identical over 9 bases. CDR3 residues: CASSRGAGGQGTQYF. Here the CDR3 DNA reads TGTGCCAGTTCACGTGGAGCGGGAGGACAAGGGACCCAGTACTTC. Complete variable domain (other parts from reference TRBV19 and TRBJ2-5): DGGITQSPKYLFRKEGQNVTLSCEQNLNHDAMYWYRQDPGQGLRLIYYSQIVNDFQKGDIAEGYSVSREKKESFPLTVTSAQKNPTAFYLCASSRGAGGQGTQYFGPGTRLLVL.